The T cell receptor (beta chain) under discussion was sequenced for a study of shared clonotypes between healthy human individuals. Sequencing used immunoSEQ multiplex PCR; TCRdb keeps in-frame clones, though not all of them. Of roughly 300,000 clones in the sample, more than 75% were seen once. V was cut by 7 bases and J by 3 bases, with 16 bases left in between. Germline CDR1 is LGHNT and CDR2 is FRNRAP. The CDR3 loop spans 15 amino acids. Each CD8 memory set brought CD45RO+ cells together with CCR7-negative CD45RA+ TemRA cells. Input material: memory CD8+ T cells sorted from blood. Subset denoted: CD45RO+ cells pooled with CCR7-negative TemRA cells. The rearrangement links TRBV12-5 to TRBJ1-5; tentative D call: TRBD1 (6 bases). The origin of this receptor is a man younger than 30 in good health. CDR3 DNA: TGTGCTAGTGCCAGGGGCTGGACAGCCAATCAGCCCCAGCATTTT. Translation gives CASARGWTANQPQHF.